A selection of T cell receptor beta chains follows, all from one sample in a study of blood T cell repertoires in COVID-19. The assay was immunoSEQ multiplex PCR, and TCRdb's table has in-frame clones only and misses some. The data show 330,000 or so clones, around 90% seen once. The source material was peripheral blood. The receptors stem from a man aged 25 to 40 with COVID-19, enrolled during active disease. CDR3s include the opening cysteine and the closing phenylalanine or tryptophan. D genes are given only for firm matches. Clone size appears in some rows only: once, few, many, or a class for an expanded clone.

J | size | D | V | DNA | CDR3
TRBJ2-2 | - | - | TRBV6-2/TRBV6-3 | TGTGCCAGCAGCCAACAGGCTCCCGGGGAGCTGTTTTTT | CASSQQAPGELFF
TRBJ2-4 | once | TRBD1 | TRBV5-1 | TGCGCCAGCAGCTTAATGCAGGGGGACGTCAAAAACATTCAGTACTTC | CASSLMQGDVKNIQYF
TRBJ2-6 | - | TRBD1 | TRBV6-2/TRBV6-3 | TGTGCCAGCAGTTACTCGACGGGCCTACAGGGGCGGCACTCTGGGGCCAACGTCCTGACTTTC | CASSYSTGLQGRHSGANVLTF
TRBJ2-1 | - | TRBD2 | TRBV18 | TGTGCCAGCTCACAGACTTCCGGGACTAGCGGGAGTAATGAGCAGTTCTTC | CASSQTSGTSGSNEQFF
TRBJ2-3 | - | TRBD2 | TRBV4-3 | TGCGCCAGCAGCCAAGATCCCCGTAAGGCAGGGAGAGCGGGAGTGACCACAGATACGCAGTATTTT | CASSQDPRKAGRAGVTTDTQYF
TRBJ1-5 | - | TRBD1 | TRBV18 | TGTGCCAGCTCAACTTCGACAGGGCCACCAAATCAGCCCCAGCATTTT | CASSTSTGPPNQPQHF
TRBJ2-1 | once | TRBD1 | TRBV7-9 | TGTGCCAGCAGCCCCCGGGACAGGCAGTACAATGAGCAGTTCTTC | CASSPRDRQYNEQFF
TRBJ1-3 | - | TRBD1 | TRBV7-2 | TGTGCCAGCAGGGATAGACAGGGCTCTGGAAACACCATATATTTT | CASRDRQGSGNTIYF
TRBJ2-5 | - | TRBD2 | TRBV9 | TGTGCCAGCAGCGTAGGTCTAGCGGGAGGGCTCGAGACCCAGTACTTC | CASSVGLAGGLETQYF
TRBJ2-1 | - | - | TRBV24-1 | TGTGCCACCAGTGGGGGATTAGCGGCCGGATACAATGAGCAGTTCTTC | CATSGGLAAGYNEQFF
TRBJ2-3 | - | - | TRBV29-1 | TGCAGCGCCGAAGATCTCGCCGGGAGAATAGCAGATACGCAGTATTTT | CSAEDLAGRIADTQYF
TRBJ2-5 | - | - | TRBV6-6 | TGTGCCAGCAGTTACTCCACAGGGAAGGAGACCCAGTACTTC | CASSYSTGKETQYF
TRBJ2-3 | - | TRBD2 | TRBV7-8 | TGTGCCAGCAGCTTCCTCGGGGGGGAGACAGATACGCAGTATTTT | CASSFLGGETDTQYF
TRBJ1-3 | once | TRBD1 | TRBV9 | TGTGCCAGCAGCGTGTCCGGGACAGCCACCTCTGGAAACACCATATATTTT | CASSVSGTATSGNTIYF
TRBJ1-3 | - | - | TRBV11-3 | TGTGCCAGCAGCCCAACTAAAACAGGTTTACCCTCTGGAAACACCATATATTTT | CASSPTKTGLPSGNTIYF
TRBJ2-7 | - | TRBD1 | TRBV28 | TGTGCCAGCAGTTTATTCCTTGGACAGGGGTACGACGAGCAGTACTTC | CASSLFLGQGYDEQYF
TRBJ1-5 | - | - | TRBV19 | TGTGCCAGTAGTATGGTAGGCAGGGGATGGCAGCCCCAGCATTTT | CASSMVGRGWQPQHF
TRBJ1-2 | - | TRBD1 | TRBV11-2 | TGTGCCAGCAGCTTAGGGGGGCACAGGGGGCTCTTCTATGGCTACACCTTC | CASSLGGHRGLFYGYTF
TRBJ2-3 | - | TRBD1 | TRBV5-5 | TGTGCCAGCCAGGACAGGGTCACAGATACGCAGTATTTT | CASQDRVTDTQYF
TRBJ2-1 | - | - | TRBV11-2 | TGTGCCAGCAGCTTTGTACTGCCCGGGGGGCTCAATGAGCAGTTCTTC | CASSFVLPGGLNEQFF
TRBJ1-1 | once | - | TRBV27 | TGTGCCAGCAGTTTCTCCTACAAGGCGGGAGCTTTCTTT | CASSFSYKAGAFF
TRBJ1-6 | - | TRBD1 | TRBV5-6 | TGTGCCAGCAGCCGTGGTCGAGGGGGCTTGTATAATTCACCCCTCCACTTT | CASSRGRGGLYNSPLHF
TRBJ2-1 | - | TRBD1 | TRBV5-1 | TGCGCCAGCAGCCGCGGACAGGCGATAGATGAGCAGTTCTTC | CASSRGQAIDEQFF
TRBJ1-2 | once | TRBD1 | TRBV7-2 | TGTGCCAGCAGCCCCGGACAGGGAGGTGGCTACACCTTC | CASSPGQGGGYTF
TRBJ1-1 | - | - | TRBV5-4 | TGTGCCAGCAGCTTGGGACAGGCCCTGAACACTGAAGCTTTCTTT | CASSLGQALNTEAFF
TRBJ2-5 | - | - | TRBV5-1 | TGCGCCAGCAGCGCCCCCGGGGGACTGGACTTCCAAGAGACCCAGTACTTC | CASSAPGGLDFQETQYF
TRBJ1-1 | - | - | TRBV6-6 | TGTGCCAGCAGGGACAACTTGCTGGGAACATCTGAAGCTTTCTTT | CASRDNLLGTSEAFF
TRBJ1-1 | - | - | TRBV11-2 | TGTGCCAGCAGCTTAATGCAGGAAGCTTTCTTT | CASSLMQEAFF
TRBJ2-5 | - | TRBD2 | TRBV6-2/TRBV6-3 | TGTGCCAGCAGTACGCTGGGAACTAGCGGCTATGAAGAGACCCAGTACTTC | CASSTLGTSGYEETQYF